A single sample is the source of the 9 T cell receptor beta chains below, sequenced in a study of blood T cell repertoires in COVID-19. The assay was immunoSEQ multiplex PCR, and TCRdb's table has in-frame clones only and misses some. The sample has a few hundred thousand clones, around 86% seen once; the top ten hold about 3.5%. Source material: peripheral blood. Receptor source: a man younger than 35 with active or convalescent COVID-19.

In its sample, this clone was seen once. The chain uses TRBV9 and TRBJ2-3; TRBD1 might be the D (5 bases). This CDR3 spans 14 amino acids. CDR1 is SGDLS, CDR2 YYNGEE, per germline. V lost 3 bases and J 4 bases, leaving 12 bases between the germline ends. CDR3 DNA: TGTGCCAGCAGCGGCAGGGTTTTGGCAGATACGCAGTATTTT. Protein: CASSGRVLADTQYF.

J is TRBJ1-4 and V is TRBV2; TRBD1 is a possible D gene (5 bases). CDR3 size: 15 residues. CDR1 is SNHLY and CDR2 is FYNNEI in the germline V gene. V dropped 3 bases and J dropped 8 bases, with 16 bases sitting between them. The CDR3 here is CASSDGDWVGEKLFF. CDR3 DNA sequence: TGTGCCAGCAGTGATGGGGACTGGGTCGGGGAAAAACTGTTTTTT.

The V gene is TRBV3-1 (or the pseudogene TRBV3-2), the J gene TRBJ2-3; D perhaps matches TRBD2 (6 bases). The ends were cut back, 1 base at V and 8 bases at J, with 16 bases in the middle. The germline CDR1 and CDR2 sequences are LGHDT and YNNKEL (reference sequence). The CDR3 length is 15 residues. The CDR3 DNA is TGTGCCAGCAGCCAAGCTCAACTTATTAGCGGTACGCAGTATTTT. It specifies CASSQAQLISGTQYF.

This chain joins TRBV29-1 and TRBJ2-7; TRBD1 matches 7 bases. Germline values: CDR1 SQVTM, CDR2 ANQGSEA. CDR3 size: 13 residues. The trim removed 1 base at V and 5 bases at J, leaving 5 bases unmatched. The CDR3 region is CSVEGQGLNEQYF. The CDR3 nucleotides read TGCAGCGTTGAAGGACAGGGTTTGAACGAGCAGTACTTC.

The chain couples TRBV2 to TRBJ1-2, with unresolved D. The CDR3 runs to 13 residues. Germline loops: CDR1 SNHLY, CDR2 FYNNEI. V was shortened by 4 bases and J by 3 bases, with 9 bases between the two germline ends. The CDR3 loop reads CASSGGGDYGYTF. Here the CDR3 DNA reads TGTGCCAGCAGTGGTGGTGGAGACTATGGCTACACCTTC.

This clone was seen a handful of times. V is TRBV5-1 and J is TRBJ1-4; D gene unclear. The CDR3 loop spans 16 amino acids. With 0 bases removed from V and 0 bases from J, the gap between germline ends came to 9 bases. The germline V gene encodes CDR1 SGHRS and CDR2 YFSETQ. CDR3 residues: CASSLGSEATNEKLFF. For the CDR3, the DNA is TGCGCCAGCAGCTTGGGCTCAGAAGCAACTAATGAAAAACTGTTTTTT.

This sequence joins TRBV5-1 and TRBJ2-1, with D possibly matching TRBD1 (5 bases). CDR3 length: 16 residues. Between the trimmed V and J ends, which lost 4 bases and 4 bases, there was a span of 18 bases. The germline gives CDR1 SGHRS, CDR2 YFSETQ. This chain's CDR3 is CASSMTVVGPYNEQFF. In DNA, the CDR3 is TGCGCCAGCAGCATGACAGTAGTGGGCCCATACAATGAGCAGTTCTTC.

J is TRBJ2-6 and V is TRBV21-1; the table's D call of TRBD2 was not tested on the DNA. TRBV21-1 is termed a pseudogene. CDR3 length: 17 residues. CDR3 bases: TGTGCCAGCAGCAAAGAGTTTGGAGGGGGGGGCGCCAACGTCCTGACTTTC. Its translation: CASSKEFGGGGANVLTF.

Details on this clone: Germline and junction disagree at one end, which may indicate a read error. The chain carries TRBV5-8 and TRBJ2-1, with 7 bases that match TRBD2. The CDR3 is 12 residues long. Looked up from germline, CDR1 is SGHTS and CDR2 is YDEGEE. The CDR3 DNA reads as TGTGCCAGCAGCTTTTTTTCGCGGGAGCGGTTCTTC. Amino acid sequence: CASSFFSRERFF.